The clone carrying this TCR beta chain was seen a few times. What it recognizes is unknown. The data were taken from a study of T cell clonotyping in hematopoietic cell transplantation. Study details: Pretransplant recipient samples were taken after cytoreduction.

Libraries were prepared by immunoSEQ multiplex PCR; TCRdb keeps only in-frame clonotypes and omits some of them. The sample comprises thousands of clones, 65% to 85% of which are singletons, and 30% to 40% rests with the top ten. As to time point: recipient sample about 28 days before transplant, after cytoreduction. Study findings and constraints: Graft donor and pretransplant recipient Inverse Simpson Index values predicted broader posttransplant TCR diversity. Pathologically expanded recipient clonotypes increased progressively from day 30 to day 180 as diversity fell. CD4 and CD8 repertoire contributions could not be separated without sorting.

The specimen was peripheral blood mononuclear cells, collected before stem cell transplant. The TCR comes from a man in his 60s with acute myeloid leukemia. Some clones in this sample may be carry-over from other donors' samples.

The CDR3 nucleotides are TGTGCCAGCAGCGTCGGCGAAGGAGCAGACGAGCAGTACTTC. Translation gives CASSVGEGADEQYF. The J gene is TRBJ2-7, the V gene TRBV13; D is unclear. The V end lost 5 bases, the J end lost 5 bases, and 16 bases lay between the germline ends. Germline lookup yields CDR1 PRHDT and CDR2 FYEKMQ (reference sequence). The CDR3 spans 14 residues.